This T cell receptor (beta chain) was identified during a study of neurological immune-mediated disorders. CD4+ or CD8+ T cells at a count of about a million served as input for the sorted libraries. This clonotype was seen repeatedly, ten times or more. With 10-nucleotide random UMIs included, cDNA was synthesized by 5'RACE. Sequencing runs each yielded over 160 million TCR-beta sequences from 15-18 subjects. TCRdb fed the 5' RACE reads into MiXCR, producing one record per CDR3 protein. The sample shows about 38,000 distinct CDR3 sequences, approximately 5.1% of them seen only once. Specimen: CD4+ T cells from blood. The receptor was isolated from a young man in good health.

The CDR3: CASSHQAGGGYTF. CDR3 DNA: TGTGCCAGCAGTCACCAGGCAGGGGGTGGCTACACCTTC. V usage is TRBV12-3 or TRBV12-4 and J usage is TRBJ1-2; the match to TRBD1 covers 7 bases. The CDR3 consists of 13 residues. With V trimmed by 5 bases and J by 7 bases, 7 bases remained unmatched.